The T cell receptor beta chain under discussion was sequenced for a study of blood T cell repertoires in COVID-19. Study information: Acute and convalescent COVID-19 specimens originated in the United States, Italy and Spain. T cells, B-cell-depleted T cells, or PBMCs provided the cDNA or gDNA that served as material.

Original handling: Amplified reference gene primers provided the basis for estimating nucleated cell counts. The protocol was immunoSEQ multiplex PCR, while the TCRdb copy is restricted to in-frame clones and leaves out a portion. The V and J calls and clone size come from that table; D and trimming were worked out from the DNA. The profile shows 150,000 to 200,000 clones, 85% of them singletons. Germline V gene lookup returns CDR1 SGHTA and CDR2 FQGTGA. The CDR3 totals 13 residues. V shed 4 bases and J shed 7 bases, with 11 bases lying between them. Sequencing used peripheral blood. This rearrangement joins TRBV7-3 to TRBJ2-1; tentatively, D is TRBD1 (6 bases). The sequence derives from a human donor with acute or convalescent COVID-19. The donor label of this sample is uncertain. The CDR3 nucleotides are TGTGCCAGCAGCTCAGCAGGGGATAATGAGCAGTTCTTC. Amino acids: CASSSAGDNEQFF. Combining the CDR3 with reference TRBV7-3 and TRBJ2-1 gives the whole variable domain GAGVSQTPSNKVTEKGKYVELRCDPISGHTALYWYRQSLGQGPEFLIYFQGTGAADDSGLPNDRFFAVRPEGSVSTLKIQRTERGDSAVYLCASSSAGDNEQFFGPGTRLTVL.